The 2 T cell receptor beta chains reported below all come from one sample, sequenced in a study of T cell responses to AZD1222 COVID-19 vaccine. The repertoire was sequenced with immunoSEQ multiplex PCR; TCRdb's copy has only in-frame clones and lacks some. Of 90,000 to 110,000 clones in the sample, roughly 91% were seen once. Source: peripheral blood, taken on day 0 of AZD1222 vaccination. Receptors originate from an adult in good health.

The chain joins TRBV28 to TRBJ1-6; 7 bases line up with TRBD1. Germline V gene data show CDR1 as MDHEN and CDR2 as SYDVKM. Trimming removed 6 bases from V and 7 bases from J; junction bases left unmatched: 6. The CDR3 loop spans 14 amino acids. The CDR3 DNA reads as TGTGCCAGCAGCTCTACAGGGGTCAATTCACCCCTCCACTTT. This translates into CASSSTGVNSPLHF.

The chain carries TRBV7-9 and TRBJ2-3, with TRBD2 identical over 11 bases. Germline V gives CDR1 SEHNR, CDR2 FQNEAQ (reference sequence). The CDR3 has 16 residues. J lost 4 bases, V lost 5 bases, and 8 bases had no gene match. CDR3 sequence: CASSETSGRDADTQYF. CDR3 in DNA: TGTGCCAGCAGCGAAACTAGCGGGAGAGACGCAGATACGCAGTATTTT. The complete variable domain, with remaining parts taken from reference TRBV7-9 and TRBJ2-3, reads DTGVSQNPRHKITKRGQNVTFRCDPISEHNRLYWYRQTLGQGPEFLTYFQNEAQLEKSRLLSDRFSAERPKGSFSTLEIQRTEQGDSAMYLCASSETSGRDADTQYFGPGTRLTVL.